Sequencing of this TCR beta chain was carried out in a study of molecular identifiers for immune sequencing clone quantification. MiXCR, applied by TCRdb to the PCR reads, yields one record per CDR3 protein. Found here are a few hundred thousand distinct CDR3 sequences, over 20% of them singletons; the top ten hold about 0.84%. This clonotype was recorded many times. A CD8+CD4-CCR7+CD45RA+ gate was used to sort naive CD8 T cells. The CDR3 consists of 14 residues. CDR1 is DFQATT and CDR2 is SNEGSKA in the germline V gene (reference sequence). V lost 5 bases and J lost 0; bases outside the gene matches: 2.

The clonotype comes from a human donor in good health. Some libraries in this study had Jurkat cell RNA spiked in. The sample consisted of naive CD8+ T cells from blood, with Jurkat cell RNA spiked in. As to subset: FACS-sorted CD8+CD4-CCR7+CD45RA+ naive T cells. The gene calls are TRBV20-1 and TRBJ2-7, with 12 positions matching TRBD2. CDR3 in DNA: TGCAGTGCTCAGACTAGCGGGAGCTCCTACGAGCAGTACTTC. Protein: CSAQTSGSSYEQYF.